This passage covers 11 T cell receptor beta chains from one sample sequenced in a study of T cells in Graves' hyperthyroidism and ophthalmopathy. Amplified TCR beta CDR3 regions derived from RNA transcripts. During a first-round RT-PCR of the TCR CDR3, the HTBI primer set was used. TCRdb independently ran MiXCR on the multiplex PCR reads; one entry per CDR3 protein. Of 500,000 to 550,000 distinct CDR3 sequences listed, less than 25% are singletons. The sample taken for sequencing was blood. These receptors all come from a young man with Graves' hyperthyroidism.

The chain recombines TRBV30 with TRBJ1-2; tentatively, D is TRBD1 (5 bases). Germline loops: CDR1 GTSNPN, CDR2 SVGIG (reference sequence). V lost 2 bases, J lost 7 bases, and 17 bases lay in between. The CDR3 totals 14 residues. The DNA for the CDR3 is TGTGCCTGGAGTAGGAGGTCAGGGTTGAGTGGCTACACCTTC. Translation: CAWSRRSGLSGYTF.

This clonotype showed up just a few times. This chain connects TRBV3-1 to TRBJ1-2; 9 bases agree with TRBD1. CDR1 LGHDT and CDR2 YNNKEL come from the germline V gene (reference sequence). The CDR3 spans 12 residues. V lost 10 bases and J lost 8; bases outside the gene matches: 8. The CDR3 DNA follows: TGTGCCACCAGGACAGGGGACAACGGCTACACCTTC. As protein: CATRTGDNGYTF.

This clonotype was counted at least ten times. The rearrangement links TRBV6-1 to TRBJ2-7; no clear D. V lost 3 bases, J lost 1 base, and 13 bases lay in between. This CDR3 contains 15 residues. Germline V gene data show CDR1 as MNHNS and CDR2 as SASEGT. The CDR3 loop is CASSDPHRTSYEQYF. The CDR3, as DNA: TGTGCCAGCAGTGACCCCCACAGAACATCCTACGAGCAGTACTTC.

This clonotype was detected ten times or more. The V call is TRBV20-1, the J call TRBJ2-4, with 8 bases identical to TRBD2. Looked up from germline, CDR1 is DFQATT and CDR2 is SNEGSKA (reference sequence). There are 18 residues in the CDR3. V gave up 4 bases and J gave up 3 bases; unmatched junction bases: 17. The CDR3 reads CSATGSGGGPLGKNIQYF. Here the CDR3 DNA reads TGCAGTGCTACCGGGTCCGGGGGGGGACCCTTGGGCAAAAACATTCAGTACTTC.

This clonotype has only one observation. The chain recombines TRBV2 with TRBJ1-1, with a weak D call TRBD1 (6 bases). Between the trimmed V and J ends, which lost 2 bases and 0 bases, there was a span of 13 bases. The CDR3 has 16 residues. Germline V gene lookup returns CDR1 SNHLY and CDR2 FYNNEI. The CDR3 DNA is TGTGCCAGCAGTGAACCTAACAGGGTGATGAACACTGAAGCTTTCTTT. Residues: CASSEPNRVMNTEAFF.

The V gene is TRBV20-1, the J gene TRBJ2-5; perhaps TRBD2 as D (6 bases). The germline V gene encodes CDR1 DFQATT and CDR2 SNEGSKA (reference sequence). This CDR3 has 15 amino acids. V dropped 1 base and J dropped 4 bases, with 16 bases sitting between them. CDR3 in amino acids: CSARGRFGGSETQYF. The CDR3 DNA is TGCAGTGCTAGAGGGAGGTTCGGGGGTTCAGAGACCCAGTACTTC.

This clonotype was found many times. The V and J genes are TRBV11-3 and TRBJ2-5; a possible D gene is TRBD2 (7 bases). V lost 0 bases and J 0 bases, leaving 11 bases between the germline ends. Germline V gives CDR1 SGHNT, CDR2 YENEEA. The CDR3 has 16 amino acids. CDR3 amino acids: CASSLDQGRDQETQYF. CDR3 sequence (DNA): TGTGCCAGCAGCTTAGATCAGGGGAGGGACCAAGAGACCCAGTACTTC.

This clonotype came up once. This chain connects TRBV2 to TRBJ2-7, with D uncertain. CDR1 is SNHLY and CDR2 is FYNNEI in the germline V gene. Deletions cut 7 bases from V and 4 bases from J, with 17 bases between. The CDR3 runs to 14 residues. CDR3: CASTRSAQTYEQYF. The DNA of the CDR3 is TGTGCCAGCACTCGCTCTGCGCAAACATACGAGCAGTACTTC.

This chain connects TRBV29-1 to TRBJ1-2; no clear D gene. Looked up from germline, CDR1 is SQVTM and CDR2 is ANQGSEA. The CDR3 totals 12 residues. The V gene lost 6 bases and the J gene lost 7 bases, with 15 bases spanning the gap. CDR3 residues: CSVPLLSSGYTF. DNA of the CDR3: TGCAGCGTCCCCCTCTTGAGCAGTGGCTACACCTTC.

This chain joins TRBV4-1 and TRBJ2-7, with 7 nucleotides matching TRBD1. The CDR3 extends over 14 amino acids. Germline CDR1 MGHRA, CDR2 YSYEKL. Germline trimming cut 6 bases from V and 4 bases from J; bases unmatched to any gene: 9. DNA of the CDR3: TGCGCCAGCAGTCCCGTAGGGGGCCTTTACGAGCAGTACTTC. This gives the protein CASSPVGGLYEQYF.

This clonotype has ten or more counts. The CDR3 bases are TGTGCCAGCAGCTTAAGGATCGAGCAGTACTTC. It translates to CASSLRIEQYF. The genes are TRBV11-2 and TRBJ2-7; the D is unclear. CDR3 size: 11 residues. Germline-derived CDR1 and CDR2 are SGHAT and FQNNGV. Trimming pared 2 bases from V and 6 bases from J, leaving 5 bases between.